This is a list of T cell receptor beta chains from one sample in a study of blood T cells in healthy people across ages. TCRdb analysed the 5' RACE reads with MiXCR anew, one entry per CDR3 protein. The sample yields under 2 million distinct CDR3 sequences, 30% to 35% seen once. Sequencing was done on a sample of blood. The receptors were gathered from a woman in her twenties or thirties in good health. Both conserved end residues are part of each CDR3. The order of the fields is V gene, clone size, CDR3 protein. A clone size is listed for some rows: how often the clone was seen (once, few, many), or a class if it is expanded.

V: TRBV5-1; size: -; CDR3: CASSKGWPEQFF
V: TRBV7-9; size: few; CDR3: CASSGDRAGGYTF
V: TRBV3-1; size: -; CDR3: CASSQEDESYHEQYF
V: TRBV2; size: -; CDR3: CASSAGTQSTDTQYF
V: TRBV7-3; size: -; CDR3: CASASGGLGKQYF
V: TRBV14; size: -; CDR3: CASSQDGHLYERYF
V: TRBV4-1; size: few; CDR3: CASSLLAGLAGAFPTYF
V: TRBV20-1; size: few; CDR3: CSARSDSSFFSRYTF
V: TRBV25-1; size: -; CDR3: CASSGLGPRTEAFF
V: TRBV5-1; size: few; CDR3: CASSASTGGDSAKNIQYF
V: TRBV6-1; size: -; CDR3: CASSEARTGRRNYGYTF
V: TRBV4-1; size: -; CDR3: CASSQDRAGATDTQYF
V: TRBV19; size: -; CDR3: CASSRDGRNTIYF
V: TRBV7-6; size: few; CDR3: CASSRGTSGRADTQYF
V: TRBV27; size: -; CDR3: CASSPGTGATGGANVLTF
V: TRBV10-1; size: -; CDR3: CASSEVRGPGEQYF
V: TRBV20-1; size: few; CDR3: CSAPSLTGTDTQYF
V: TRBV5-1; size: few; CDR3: CASSFGVSFEAFF
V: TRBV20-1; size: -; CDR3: CSARLAAFSTDTQYF
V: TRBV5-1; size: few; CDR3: CASSASSGHNSYEQYF
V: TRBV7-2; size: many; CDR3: CASSPKTSGRAKTQYF
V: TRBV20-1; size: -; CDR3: CSVPPGTSVSNEQFF
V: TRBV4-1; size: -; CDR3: CASSQDSGRTRTGELFF
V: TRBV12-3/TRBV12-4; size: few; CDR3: CASSSGQLREKLFF
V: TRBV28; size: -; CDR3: CASSPRDRSLFGTDTQYF
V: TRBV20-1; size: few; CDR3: CSAIEGTGGSRNTEAFF
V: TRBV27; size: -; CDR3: CASSFYGAESSYEQYF
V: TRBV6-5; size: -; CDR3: CASRLTQDWGAGEAFF
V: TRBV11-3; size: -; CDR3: CASSDGAYRRATEQYF
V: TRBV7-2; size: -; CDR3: CASSSQGGPEETQYF
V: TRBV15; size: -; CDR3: CATSFDQTSWHEQYF
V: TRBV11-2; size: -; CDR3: CASSLRFRGRTRNTGELFF
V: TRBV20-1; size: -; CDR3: CSARDRVKGRNSPLHF
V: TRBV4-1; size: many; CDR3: CASSQEQGSPDTQYF
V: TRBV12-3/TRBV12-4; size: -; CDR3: CASSLAGVRADAQYF
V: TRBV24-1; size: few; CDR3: CATSDPHISPSGANVLTF
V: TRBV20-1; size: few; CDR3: CSARDQGDSWNGYEQYF
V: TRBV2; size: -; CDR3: CASSVELGGLSNQPQHF
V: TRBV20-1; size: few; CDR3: CSARDLGGRDEQYF
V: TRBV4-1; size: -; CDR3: CASSQIESQSYEQYF
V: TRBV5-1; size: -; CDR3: CASSLGRGPDTQYF
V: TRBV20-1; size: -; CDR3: CSARTDRLLHSPLHF
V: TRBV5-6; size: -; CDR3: CASSLWSGTLGTDTQYF
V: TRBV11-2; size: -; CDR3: CASSFRAIEQYF
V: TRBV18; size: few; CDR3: CASSPTRTSGRRTGTDTQYF
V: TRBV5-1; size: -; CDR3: CASSTRLAESTDTQYF
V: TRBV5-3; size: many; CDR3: CARSLRRWDRGVVNQPQHF
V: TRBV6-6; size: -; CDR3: CASRTGTGDYEQYF